The 32 T cell receptor beta chains below all came from one sample that was sequenced in a study of T cells in women clearing cervical HPV infection. Sequencing was performed with immunoSEQ multiplex PCR; in TCRdb, only in-frame clones are kept and a portion is missing. The sample holds approximately 41,000 clones. Sequencing was carried out using blood buffy coat. These receptors were collected from a woman between 18 and 69 years old with a cervical HPV16 infection that either progressed to CIN3+ or cleared (not recorded which).

About this clone: The observed sequence ends 3 residues before the CDR3 terminus, with the missing tail filled in from the germline J gene. This chain connects TRBV5-1 to TRBJ2-7; 10 bases fit TRBD2. Germline values: CDR1 SGHRS, CDR2 YFSETQ. This CDR3 is 16 amino acids long. Trimming cost V 4 bases and J 4 bases; bases outside gene matches: 11. The sequenced CDR3 bases are TGCGCCAGCAGCCTAATTAGCGGGAGGCTCGGTTACGAG. Its translation is CASSLISGRLGYE. The whole CDR3 reads CASSLISGRLGYEQYF.

Note on this clone: The read terminates 3 residues before the CDR3 end, so the remaining end is supplied by the germline J gene. The rearrangement uses TRBV10-3 and TRBJ2-5; 10 positions agree with TRBD1. The CDR3 loop spans 13 amino acids. V lost 4 bases, J lost 5 bases, and 1 base stayed unmatched. Per germline, CDR1 ENHRY and CDR2 SYGVKD. The chain's CDR3 is CAISADRGETQYF. The sequenced part of the CDR3 DNA is TGTGCCATCAGTGCGGACAGGGGGGAGACC.

A remark on this clone: Sequencing ends 3 residues short of the CDR3 end; the germline J gene provides the rest. V and J are TRBV7-9 and TRBJ2-1; 8 nucleotides line up with TRBD2. V trimming: 3 bases; J trimming: 6 bases; junction bases outside the gene matches: 1. The CDR3 has 13 amino acids. Germline assignment: CDR1 SEHNR and CDR2 FQNEAQ (reference sequence). The CDR3 DNA, read in part, is TGTGCCAGCAGCTTGGGGACTAGCAATGAG. Its protein product is CASSLGTSNE. Given in full, the CDR3 is CASSLGTSNEQFF.

The covered CDR3 bases are TGTGCCAGCAGCGGGCGGGGGGGTTACAATGAG. Protein: CASSGRGGYNE. The complete CDR3 protein is CASSGRGGYNEQFF. The chain links TRBV7-9 to TRBJ2-1; 9 nucleotides match TRBD2. The observed sequence ends 3 residues before the CDR3 terminus, with the missing tail filled in from the germline J gene. V lost 5 bases and J lost 4; bases outside the gene matches: 3. This CDR3 has 14 residues. CDR1 is SEHNR and CDR2 is FQNEAQ in the germline V gene (reference sequence). The full variable domain, its missing parts supplied by reference TRBV7-9 and TRBJ2-1, is DTGVSQNPRHKITKRGQNVTFRCDPISEHNRLYWYRQTLGQGPEFLTYFQNEAQLEKSRLLSDRFSAERPKGSFSTLEIQRTEQGDSAMYLCASSGRGGYNEQFFGPGTRLTVL.

On this clone: The CDR3 end falls 3 residues outside the read, so it is completed with the germline J gene. The chain carries TRBV5-1 and TRBJ2-1; D perhaps matches TRBD2 (6 bases). The CDR3 runs to 17 residues. Between the trimmed V and J ends, which lost 0 bases and 3 bases, there was a span of 16 bases. Germline V lookup: CDR1 SGHRS, CDR2 YFSETQ. CDR3 protein: CASSLGRGGAGYNEQFF. The sequenced CDR3 bases are TGCGCCAGCAGCTTGGGTCGGGGCGGAGCGGGCTACAATGAG.

With regard to this clone: The CDR3 extends 3 residues past the end of the read, so its final part is completed from the germline J gene. The V call is TRBV20-1, the J call TRBJ1-1; 10 bases line up with TRBD1. With 5 bases clipped from V and 4 bases from J, the junction kept 7 bases outside the gene matches. Germline lookup yields CDR1 DFQATT and CDR2 SNEGSKA (reference sequence). The CDR3 contains 14 residues. CDR3 DNA, as far as it was read: TGCAGTGCTCCCGGACAGGGGGGGACCACTGAA. Translating gives CSAPGQGGTTE. In full, the CDR3 is CSAPGQGGTTEAFF.

For this clone: The read stops 3 residues short of the end of the CDR3; the missing end is completed from the germline J gene. The genes are TRBV20-1 and TRBJ2-7; the D is unclear. The CDR3 has 16 residues. V was shortened by 6 bases and J by 0 bases, with 21 bases between the two germline ends. Germline-derived CDR1 and CDR2 are DFQATT and SNEGSKA (reference sequence). CDR3 region: CSARFVTSPSSYEQYF. Incomplete CDR3 DNA: TGCAGTGCCCGCTTCGTAACTTCTCCGAGCTCCTACGAG.

Concerning this clone itself: The CDR3 is cut off 3 residues early in the read; its end comes from the germline J gene. The chain uses TRBV30 and TRBJ2-5, with 7 bases lining up with TRBD1. The CDR3 is made up of 12 amino acids. Germline CDR1 is GTSNPN and CDR2 is SVGIG (reference sequence). Trimming removed 7 bases from V and 5 bases from J; junction bases left unmatched: 7. The CDR3 bases that were read are TGTGCCTCGAAGACAGGGCTGGAGACC. Its translation: CASKTGLET. The CDR3 in full is CASKTGLETQYF.

With regard to this clone: Read sequence stops 3 residues before the CDR3 end, and the germline J gene provides the missing end. The genes are TRBV12-3 or TRBV12-4 and TRBJ2-3; TRBD2 matches at 12 bases. The J segment lost 1 base and the V segment lost 6 bases, leaving 2 bases of the junction unmatched. The CDR3 is 15 amino acids. The covered CDR3 bases are TGTGCCAGCAGCCTAGCGGGGGGGCGCACAGATACG. Translating it yields CASSLAGGRTDT. The whole CDR3 reads CASSLAGGRTDTQYF.

Comments on this clone: The CDR3 extends 3 residues past the end of the read, so its final part is completed from the germline J gene. The chain recombines TRBV7-3 with TRBJ1-1; D may be TRBD1 (6 bases). The CDR3 totals 13 residues. Germline V gives CDR1 SGHTA, CDR2 FQGTGA. Trimming stripped 8 bases from V and 1 base from J, with 11 bases between. Incomplete CDR3 DNA: TGTGCCAGCGGCGAGACAGGGAACACTGAA. Its protein product is CASGETGNTE. The complete CDR3 protein is CASGETGNTEAFF.

The CDR3 is CASSLRGRITEAFF. CDR3 bases read: TGTGCCAGCAGCTTGAGGGGGCGCATCACTGAA. The rearrangement joins TRBV7-3 to TRBJ1-1; 7 bases fit TRBD1. The CDR3 extends 3 residues past the end of the read, so its final part is completed from the germline J gene. The CDR3 consists of 14 residues. From germline, CDR1 is SGHTA and CDR2 FQGTGA. V gave up 3 bases and J gave up 4 bases; unmatched junction bases: 5.

In the case of this clone: Read sequence stops 3 residues before the CDR3 end, and the germline J gene provides the missing end. The chain joins TRBV5-1 to TRBJ1-2; D is ambiguous. Trimming shortened V by 2 bases and J by 2 bases, and 16 bases separated the two germline ends. This CDR3 contains 16 residues. Germline CDR1 reads SGHRS; CDR2 reads YFSETQ. This CDR3 is CASSFSDFGGNYGYTF. The CDR3 DNA, read in part, is TGCGCCAGCAGCTTCTCTGATTTCGGAGGGAACTATGGC. The entire variable domain, with the rest obtained from reference TRBV5-1 and TRBJ1-2, is as follows: KAGVTQTPRYLIKTRGQQVTLSCSPISGHRSVSWYQQTPGQGLQFLFEYFSETQRNKGNFPGRFSGRQFSNSRSEMNVSTLELGDSALYLCASSFSDFGGNYGYTFGSGTRLTVV.

Regarding this clone: Read data end 3 residues before the CDR3 end; the end is taken from the germline J gene. V gene TRBV25-1 combines with J gene TRBJ1-2; 8 bases are a match to TRBD1. J gave up 5 bases and V 3 bases, and 5 bases lay outside the gene matches. There are 14 residues in the CDR3. Germline loops: CDR1 MGHDK, CDR2 SYGVNS. CDR3 sequence: CASSDPRTGYGYTF. The covered CDR3 bases are TGTGCCAGCAGTGACCCCCGGACAGGGTATGGC.

Regarding this clone: The read comes to an end 3 residues before the CDR3 does, leaving the germline J gene to fill in the end. V usage is TRBV2 and J usage is TRBJ1-1; TRBD1 aligns across 7 bases. From germline, CDR1 is SNHLY and CDR2 FYNNEI. The ends lost 3 bases at V and 5 bases at J; junction bases unmatched: 9. This CDR3 has 15 residues. The DNA read from the CDR3 is TGTGCCAGCAGTGACCAAGACAGGGTCGAAACTGAA. Protein: CASSDQDRVETE. Given in full, the CDR3 is CASSDQDRVETEAFF.

As to this clone: The CDR3 is cut off 3 residues early in the read; its end comes from the germline J gene. The chain joins TRBV20-1 to TRBJ1-4; D is unresolved. This CDR3 contains 12 residues. The V gene lost 3 bases and the J gene lost 5 bases, with 7 bases spanning the gap. Germline-derived CDR1 and CDR2 are DFQATT and SNEGSKA (reference sequence). This chain's CDR3 is CSARRRNEKLFF. The sequenced CDR3 bases are TGCAGTGCTAGGCGGAGAAATGAAAAA.

On this clone itself: The read ends 3 residues early relative to the CDR3; the germline J gene fills the gap. Other DNA sequences in the same sample also yield this CDR3. V gene TRBV28 combines with J gene TRBJ1-2; D is perhaps TRBD1 (6 bases). Per the germline V gene, CDR1 is MDHEN and CDR2 is SYDVKM. The CDR3 runs to 14 residues. V dropped 3 bases and J dropped 4 bases, with 12 bases sitting between them. The DNA read from the CDR3 is TGTGCCAGCAGTTTGGATCAGGGGAGCTATGGC. It encodes CASSLDQGSYG. The CDR3 in full is CASSLDQGSYGYTF.

With regard to this clone: The DNA ends 3 residues before the CDR3 does, and the rest of the CDR3 is filled in from the germline J gene. The chain uses TRBV29-1 and TRBJ2-3, with TRBD2 identical over 9 bases. Per the germline V gene, CDR1 is SQVTM and CDR2 is ANQGSEA. CDR3 length: 19 amino acids. V was pared by 2 bases and J by 0 bases, with 15 bases of the junction left unmatched. The chain's CDR3 is CSVEIASGKTTTSTDTQYF. The sequenced CDR3 bases are TGCAGCGTTGAAATAGCTAGCGGGAAAACAACCACTAGCACAGATACG.

Worth noting for this clone: The read ends 3 residues shy of where the CDR3 ends; the end is completed using the germline J gene. The V gene is TRBV12-3 or TRBV12-4, the J gene TRBJ2-7; D may be TRBD2 (5 bases). V gave up 5 bases and J gave up 3 bases, with 14 bases separating them. This CDR3 has 14 amino acids. The sequenced part of the CDR3 DNA is TGTGCCAGCAGTCCCGGGGTCCCGTACTACGAG. It encodes CASSPGVPYYE. The CDR3 reads in full as CASSPGVPYYEQYF.

A remark on this clone: The read comes to an end 3 residues before the CDR3 does, leaving the germline J gene to fill in the end. The chain recombines TRBV2 with TRBJ2-2; D not resolved. The CDR3 runs 13 residues. V was pared by 7 bases and J by 6 bases, with 12 bases between. Germline CDR1 reads SNHLY; CDR2 reads FYNNEI. CDR3 sequence: CASIEWHPGELFF. The part of the CDR3 DNA that was read is TGTGCCAGCATCGAGTGGCACCCCGGGGAG. The variable domain in full, completed from reference TRBV2 and TRBJ2-2, reads EPEVTQTPSHQVTQMGQEVILRCVPISNHLYFYWYRQILGQKVEFLVSFYNNEISEKSEIFDDQFSVERPDGSNFTLKIRSTKLEDSAMYFCASIEWHPGELFFGEGSRLTVL.

Concerning this clone: The read terminates 3 residues before the CDR3 end, so the remaining end is supplied by the germline J gene. The chain employs TRBV30 and TRBJ1-2, with TRBD1 matching over 7 bases. The CDR3 sequence is 15 residues long. Germline V gene sequence: CDR1 GTSNPN, CDR2 SVGIG (reference sequence). Germline trimming cut 6 bases from V and 0 bases from J; bases unmatched to any gene: 10. CDR3 amino acids: CACLPTGKSNYGYTF. The DNA read from the CDR3 is TGTGCCTGCCTCCCGACAGGGAAGTCTAACTATGGC.

CDR3 DNA, as far as it was read: TGTGCCAGCAGCTCTGAACTAGCGCGAGTCTACGAG. Protein sequence: CASSSELARVYE. The whole CDR3 sequence reads CASSSELARVYEQYF. The V and J genes are TRBV7-9 and TRBJ2-7, with 7 positions matching TRBD2. Read coverage stops 3 residues before the CDR3 terminus; the germline J gene supplies the remainder. Trimming removed 4 bases from V and 3 bases from J; junction bases left unmatched: 9. Germline V gene data show CDR1 as SEHNR and CDR2 as FQNEAQ (reference sequence). The CDR3 consists of 15 residues.

With respect to this clone: The read terminates 3 residues before the CDR3 end, so the remaining end is supplied by the germline J gene. The V call is TRBV7-6, the J call TRBJ1-2; no definite D call. Germline CDR1 is SGHVS and CDR2 is FNYEAQ. This CDR3 is 14 amino acids long. The V end lost 5 bases, the J end lost 4 bases, and 14 bases lay between the germline ends. CDR3 sequence: CASSPGGPGYGYTF. Incomplete CDR3 DNA: TGTGCCAGCAGCCCAGGCGGGCCGGGCTATGGC.

About this clone: Read sequence stops 3 residues before the CDR3 end, and the germline J gene provides the missing end. V gene TRBV20-1 combines with J gene TRBJ2-3, with 12 bases identical to TRBD2. Germline CDR1 reads DFQATT; CDR2 reads SNEGSKA (reference sequence). J gave up 2 bases and V 6 bases, and 12 bases lay outside the gene matches. The CDR3 is 17 residues long. The CDR3 bases that were read are TGCAGTGCAAGCACGCGGGCTAGCGGGAGGGCCACAGATACG. It translates to CSASTRASGRATDT. The full CDR3 is CSASTRASGRATDTQYF.

For this clone: The read halts 3 residues ahead of the CDR3 end, with the missing end drawn from the germline J gene. The chain combines TRBV7-8 with TRBJ1-2; D is uncertain. The CDR3 length is 12 residues. In germline, CDR1 is SGHVS, CDR2 FQNEAQ. V was trimmed by 4 bases and J by 6 bases, leaving 9 bases between them. The part of the CDR3 DNA that was read is TGTGCCAGCAGCTCCGGACTTGATGGC. It translates to CASSSGLDG. In full, the CDR3 reads CASSSGLDGYTF.

Turning to this clone: The read finishes 3 residues shy of the CDR3 end, and the germline J gene is used to complete it. This chain uses TRBV20-1 with TRBJ1-5; TRBD1 matches 9 bases. Germline V gene lookup returns CDR1 DFQATT and CDR2 SNEGSKA (reference sequence). The CDR3 covers 15 residues. Trimming cost V 2 bases and J 3 bases; bases outside gene matches: 5. The CDR3 loop is CSARTQGAHNQPQHF. The covered CDR3 bases are TGCAGTGCTAGAACACAGGGGGCCCACAATCAGCCC.

Concerning this clone: The observed sequence ends 3 residues before the CDR3 terminus, with the missing tail filled in from the germline J gene. The chain employs TRBV27 and TRBJ1-1; D is possibly TRBD1 (5 bases). The V and J ends lost 3 bases and 6 bases respectively, with 11 bases between them. CDR3 size: 13 residues. CDR1 MNHEY and CDR2 SMNVEV come from the germline V gene (reference sequence). CDR3 loop: CASSFPGSAEAFF. Incomplete CDR3 DNA: TGTGCCAGCAGTTTCCCAGGGAGTGCTGAA.

With regard to this clone: The read stops 3 residues short of the end of the CDR3; the missing end is completed from the germline J gene. The chain couples TRBV27 to TRBJ2-7; 7 bases are shared with TRBD1. CDR1 MNHEY and CDR2 SMNVEV come from the germline V gene (reference sequence). Trimming at V came to 6 bases and at J to 3 bases, leaving 11 bases not matched to a gene. This CDR3 is built from 15 residues. The covered CDR3 bases are TGTGCCAGCAGCGGACAGGTTGAAGGGCGCTACGAG. The encoded protein is CASSGQVEGRYE. The whole CDR3 region reads CASSGQVEGRYEQYF.

As regards this clone: The CDR3 is cut off 3 residues early in the read; its end comes from the germline J gene. This chain links TRBV5-1 with TRBJ1-2; 11 bases line up with TRBD1. This CDR3 is built from 14 residues. Looked up from germline, CDR1 is SGHRS and CDR2 is YFSETQ. Trimming removed 6 bases from V and 7 bases from J; junction bases left unmatched: 8. CDR3 DNA, as far as it was read: TGCGCCAGCACCCCGGACAGGGGGCCGGGTGGC. Its protein product is CASTPDRGPGG. The complete CDR3 protein is CASTPDRGPGGYTF.

As for this clone: The CDR3 end lies 3 residues beyond the end of the read and is filled in from the germline J gene. The chain joins TRBV7-2 to TRBJ2-2, with TRBD2 identical over 10 bases. The germline V gene has CDR1 SGHTA and CDR2 FQGNSA. After removal of 5 bases from V and 8 bases from J, the junction contained 8 bases not matched to a gene. This CDR3 contains 15 residues. The DNA read from the CDR3 is TGTGCCAGCAGCCGGGGACTAGCGCGGAAAGGGGAG. Its protein product is CASSRGLARKGE. The full-length CDR3 reads as CASSRGLARKGELFF.

A note on this clone: The read falls 3 residues short of the CDR3 end, and the missing part is taken from the germline J gene. The V and J genes are TRBV19 and TRBJ2-3; unclear D gene. The V gene lost 2 bases and the J gene lost 7 bases, with 13 bases spanning the gap. The CDR3 loop spans 14 amino acids. The germline gives CDR1 LNHDA, CDR2 SQIVND (reference sequence). CDR3 sequence: CASSIRSPMNTQYF. The DNA read from the CDR3 is TGTGCCAGTAGTATAAGATCCCCTATGAATACG.

Comment on this clone: The CDR3 end falls 3 residues outside the read, so it is completed with the germline J gene. The rearrangement links TRBV20-1 to TRBJ2-3; 9 bases fit TRBD2. The CDR3 extends over 14 amino acids. V lost 6 bases to trimming and J lost 5 bases; unmatched junction nucleotides: 9. Per the germline V gene, CDR1 is DFQATT and CDR2 is SNEGSKA (reference sequence). CDR3 in amino acids: CSASAGLAKDTQYF. The covered CDR3 bases are TGCAGTGCGAGCGCGGGACTAGCAAAAGATACG.

Note on this clone: The observed sequence ends 3 residues before the CDR3 terminus, with the missing tail filled in from the germline J gene. The chain recombines TRBV20-1 with TRBJ2-2; 7 nucleotides line up with TRBD2. The CDR3 totals 17 residues. Looked up from germline, CDR1 is DFQATT and CDR2 is SNEGSKA (reference sequence). V gave up 0 bases and J gave up 3 bases; unmatched junction bases: 10. The CDR3 sequence: CSARDQVRAGDTGELFF. CDR3 DNA, as far as it was read: TGCAGTGCTAGAGATCAAGTACGGGCGGGGGACACCGGGGAG.